Below, one T cell receptor beta chain is given with its context. This entry comes from a study of T cell changes during pregnancy in multiple sclerosis. The V segment lost 4 bases and the J segment 7 bases; nucleotides outside the gene matches: 8. The CDR3 is 14 amino acids. CDR1 is SGHAT, CDR2 FQNNGV, per germline. Generated by immunoSEQ multiplex PCR, the TCRdb table keeps only in-frame clones and is missing some. The profile shows 70,000 or so clones, 85% to 95% of them singletons. This chain joins TRBV11-2 and TRBJ2-7; 9 nucleotides align to TRBD2. The sequencing here drew on CD4+ T cells from peripheral blood mononuclear cells, taken before pregnancy. The source is a female donor with multiple sclerosis, enrolled in a pregnancy study. CDR3 sequence reads: CASSSLAGVGEQYF. The CDR3 nucleotides read TGTGCCAGCAGCTCCTTAGCGGGAGTAGGTGAGCAGTACTTC.